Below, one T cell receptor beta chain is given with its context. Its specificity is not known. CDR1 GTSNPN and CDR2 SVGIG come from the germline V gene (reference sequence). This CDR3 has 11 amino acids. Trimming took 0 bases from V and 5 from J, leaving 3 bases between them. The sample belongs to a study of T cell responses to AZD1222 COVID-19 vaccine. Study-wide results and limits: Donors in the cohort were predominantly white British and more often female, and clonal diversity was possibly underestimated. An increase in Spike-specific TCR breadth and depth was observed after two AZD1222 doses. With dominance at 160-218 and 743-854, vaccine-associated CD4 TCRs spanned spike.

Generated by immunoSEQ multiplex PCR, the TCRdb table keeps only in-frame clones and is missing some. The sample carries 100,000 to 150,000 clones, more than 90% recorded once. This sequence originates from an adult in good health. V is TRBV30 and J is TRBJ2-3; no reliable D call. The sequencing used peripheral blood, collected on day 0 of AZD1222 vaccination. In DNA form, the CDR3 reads TGTGCCTGGAGTGTATTAGATACGCAGTATTTT. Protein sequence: CAWSVLDTQYF.